This TCR beta chain is from a study of CD8+CD57+ T cells in acquired aplastic anemia. Findings and limits, study-wide: Patients and controls shared over 25 CD8+ CDR3 sequences, highly expressed in patients.

Genomic DNA acted as the template from which TCR beta VDJ combination and CDR3 sequence profiling were carried out. Using its own MiXCR run on the reads, TCRdb lists one record per CDR3 protein. The sample holds roughly 130,000 distinct CDR3 sequences, 48% seen once. Germline lookup yields CDR1 SGHTA and CDR2 FQGNSA. The CDR3 has 13 amino acids. V gave up 1 base and J gave up 6 bases, with 8 bases separating them. This clonotype was picked up many times. No antigen is known for it. The TCR was taken from a human donor in good health, serving as a control. The chain links TRBV7-2 to TRBJ2-3; no definite D call. Sequenced input: sorted CD4+, CD8+, or CD8+CD57+ T cells (not recorded which) from PBMCs. In nucleotides, the CDR3 is TGTGCCAGCAGCTTAGAGAGTTGGGATACGCAGTATTTT. Translated, it gives CASSLESWDTQYF.